This T cell receptor (beta chain) was obtained from a study of cytomegalovirus exposure and HLA in healthy donors. The overall study: The same platform as the approximately 670 first-cohort repertoires was used for the 100 to 150 validation repertoires, a later analysis reported. Study-level findings and limits: Rarity marked most TCR sequences, yet some public TCRs occurred in many donors. Specificity for CMV antigens was confirmed in vitro for a few of the CMV-associated chains. Researchers catalogued under 200 TCR beta chains as cytomegalovirus-associated.

Assay: immunoSEQ multiplex PCR; the TCRdb copy retains only in-frame clones and omits some. This table holds under 200,000 clones, approximately 89% found once. CDR1 is SGHDT and CDR2 is YYEEEE in the germline V gene. With 2 bases removed from V and 3 bases from J, the gap between germline ends came to 9 bases. CDR3 size: 14 residues. This clone has only one observation. The antigen is unknown. This sequence joins TRBV5-6 and TRBJ1-5; D unclear. Material: PBMCs. This TCR came from a woman between 18 and 29 years old in good health and CMV-seropositive. CDR3 in DNA: TGTGCCAGCAGCTTCGGCAGGATCAATCAGCCCCAGCATTTT. This sequence encodes CASSFGRINQPQHF.